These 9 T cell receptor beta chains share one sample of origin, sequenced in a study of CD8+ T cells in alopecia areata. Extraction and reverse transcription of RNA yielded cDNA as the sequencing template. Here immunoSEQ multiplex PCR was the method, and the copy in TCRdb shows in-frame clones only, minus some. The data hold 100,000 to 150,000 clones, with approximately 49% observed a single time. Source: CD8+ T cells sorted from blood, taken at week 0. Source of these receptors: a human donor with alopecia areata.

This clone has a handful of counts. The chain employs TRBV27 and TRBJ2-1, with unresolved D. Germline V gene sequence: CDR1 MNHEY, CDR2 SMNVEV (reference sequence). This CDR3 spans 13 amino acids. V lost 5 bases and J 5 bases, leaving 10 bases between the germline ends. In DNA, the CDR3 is TGTGCCAGCAGTATGGAAAGGGACAATGAGCAGTTCTTC. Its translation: CASSMERDNEQFF.

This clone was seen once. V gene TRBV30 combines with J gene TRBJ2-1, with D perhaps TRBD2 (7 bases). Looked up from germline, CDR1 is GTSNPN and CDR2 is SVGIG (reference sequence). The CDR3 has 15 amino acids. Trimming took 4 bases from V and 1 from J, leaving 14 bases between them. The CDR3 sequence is CAWKARGGSYNEQFF. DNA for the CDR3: TGTGCCTGGAAAGCGAGGGGGGGTTCCTACAATGAGCAGTTCTTC.

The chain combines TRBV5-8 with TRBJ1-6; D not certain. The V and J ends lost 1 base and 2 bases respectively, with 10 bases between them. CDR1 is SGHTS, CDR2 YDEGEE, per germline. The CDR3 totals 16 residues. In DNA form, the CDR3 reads TGTGCCAGCAGCTTGTTCCGGTTCACCTATAATTCACCCCTCCACTTT. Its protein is CASSLFRFTYNSPLHF.

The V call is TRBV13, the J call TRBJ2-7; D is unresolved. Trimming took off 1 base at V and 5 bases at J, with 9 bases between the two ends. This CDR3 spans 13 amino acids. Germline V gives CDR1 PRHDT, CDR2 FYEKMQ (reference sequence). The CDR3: CASSLASPHEQYF. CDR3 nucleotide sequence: TGTGCCAGCAGCTTAGCTTCACCCCACGAGCAGTACTTC.

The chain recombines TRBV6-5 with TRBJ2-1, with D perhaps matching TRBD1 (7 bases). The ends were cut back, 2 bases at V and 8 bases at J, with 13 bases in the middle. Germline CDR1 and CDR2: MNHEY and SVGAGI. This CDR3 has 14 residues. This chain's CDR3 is CASSYDREVHEQFF. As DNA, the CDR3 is TGTGCCAGCAGTTACGACAGGGAGGTACATGAGCAGTTCTTC.

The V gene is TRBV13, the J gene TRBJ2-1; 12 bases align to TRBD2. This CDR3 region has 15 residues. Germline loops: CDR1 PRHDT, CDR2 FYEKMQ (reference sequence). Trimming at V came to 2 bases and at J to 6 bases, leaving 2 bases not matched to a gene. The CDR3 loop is CASSLTSGGSNEQFF. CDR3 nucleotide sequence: TGTGCCAGCAGCTTAACTAGCGGGGGGAGCAATGAGCAGTTCTTC.

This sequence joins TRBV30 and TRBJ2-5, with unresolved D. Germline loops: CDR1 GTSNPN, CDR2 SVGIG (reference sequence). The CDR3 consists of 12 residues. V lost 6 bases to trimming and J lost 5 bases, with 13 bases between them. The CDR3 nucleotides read TGTGCCTGTCGACCCGGGCAGGAGACCCAGTACTTC. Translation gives CACRPGQETQYF.

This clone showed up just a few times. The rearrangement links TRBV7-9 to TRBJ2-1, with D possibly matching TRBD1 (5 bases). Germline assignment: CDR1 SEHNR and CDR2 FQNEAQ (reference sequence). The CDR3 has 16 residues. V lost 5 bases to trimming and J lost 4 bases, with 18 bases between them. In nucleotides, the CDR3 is TGTGCCAGCAGCACCCCGGACACGGCGTCGTACAATGAGCAGTTCTTC. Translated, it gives CASSTPDTASYNEQFF.

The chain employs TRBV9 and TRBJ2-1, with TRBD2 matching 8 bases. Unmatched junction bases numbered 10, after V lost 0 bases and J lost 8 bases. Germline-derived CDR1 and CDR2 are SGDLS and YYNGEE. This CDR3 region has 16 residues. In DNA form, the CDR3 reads TGTGCCAGCAGCGTAGGGCCCGAGGGACTAGTCTATGAGCAGTTCTTC. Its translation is CASSVGPEGLVYEQFF.